This TCR beta chain was captured in a study of blood T cell repertoires in COVID-19. Study summary: COVID-19 samples collected from the United States, Italy and Spain covered acute and convalescent phases. In each case, the material was cDNA or gDNA derived from T cells, B-cell-depleted T cells, or PBMCs.

Sequenced by immunoSEQ multiplex PCR; TCRdb stores in-frame clones only, minus some. The table includes some 200,000 clones, 70% to 85% detected once. This clone turned up a few times. The receptor was isolated from a man aged 45-65 years with active or convalescent COVID-19. Material: peripheral blood.

CDR3 in amino acids: CASSYSGGRARTGELFF. Here the CDR3 DNA reads TGTGCCAGCAGTTACTCTGGCGGGAGGGCCCGGACCGGGGAGCTGTTTTTT. J is TRBJ2-2 and V is TRBV6-2 or TRBV6-3; 9 bases are a match to TRBD2. V dropped 0 bases and J dropped 5; count of bases not matched to a gene: 7. The CDR3 loop spans 17 amino acids. The germline V gene has CDR1 MNHEY and CDR2 SVGEGT.